This TCR beta chain was recovered during a study of shared clonotypes between healthy human individuals. Study information: Each donor had three CD4 naive, three CD4 memory, two CD8 naive and one CD8 memory plate.

Study-level findings and limits: Sequencing depth was a factor that was expected to affect clonotype sharing among donors.

Authors' processing steps: ImmunoSEQ supplied junction-only sequences lacking quality scores, so filtering was different. Sequencing was performed with immunoSEQ multiplex PCR; in TCRdb, only in-frame clones are kept and a portion is missing. Clone size and V and J calls were adopted from that table, with D and trimming inferred from the DNA. This table has some 1,100,000 clones, around 78% appearing once. About this clone: Its specificity is not known.

Trimming at V came to 5 bases and at J to 7 bases, leaving 17 bases not matched to a gene. The length of the CDR3 is 16 residues. Germline V gene lookup returns CDR1 PRHDT and CDR2 FYEKMQ (reference sequence). The chain has TRBV13 and TRBJ2-7, with 7 bases that match TRBD2. Material: memory CD4+ T cells from PBMCs. Subset: CD45RA-negative fraction. The sequence was collected from a young man in good health. Some clones in this sample may be carry-over from other donors' samples. The CDR3 coding sequence is TGTGCCAGCAGCCTCGCCGAGTTATGGGGCGGGAGAGAGCAGTACTTC. This codes for CASSLAELWGGREQYF. Together with reference TRBV13 and TRBJ2-7, the CDR3 gives the full variable domain: AAGVIQSPRHLIKEKRETATLKCYPIPRHDTVYWYQQGPGQDPQFLISFYEKMQSDKGSIPDRFSAQQFSDYHSELNMSSLELGDSALYFCASSLAELWGGREQYFGPGTRLTVT.